This TCR beta chain was recovered during a study of blood T cell repertoires in COVID-19. The method was immunoSEQ multiplex PCR; TCRdb's version includes in-frame clones alone and lacks a portion of them. The table lists 150,000 to 180,000 clones, about 83% of them singletons. Germline V lookup: CDR1 SGHAT, CDR2 FQNNGV. V shed 4 bases and J 4 bases; nucleotides not matched to a gene: 12. The CDR3 spans 18 residues. This sequence originates from a woman in her sixties with COVID-19, enrolled during active disease. The chain has TRBV11-2 and TRBJ2-2; 10 nucleotides agree with TRBD2. Specimen: peripheral blood. CDR3 sequence: CASSSRTSGFSSTGELFF. DNA of the CDR3: TGTGCCAGCAGCTCTCGGACTAGCGGCTTCTCGAGCACCGGGGAGCTGTTTTTT.